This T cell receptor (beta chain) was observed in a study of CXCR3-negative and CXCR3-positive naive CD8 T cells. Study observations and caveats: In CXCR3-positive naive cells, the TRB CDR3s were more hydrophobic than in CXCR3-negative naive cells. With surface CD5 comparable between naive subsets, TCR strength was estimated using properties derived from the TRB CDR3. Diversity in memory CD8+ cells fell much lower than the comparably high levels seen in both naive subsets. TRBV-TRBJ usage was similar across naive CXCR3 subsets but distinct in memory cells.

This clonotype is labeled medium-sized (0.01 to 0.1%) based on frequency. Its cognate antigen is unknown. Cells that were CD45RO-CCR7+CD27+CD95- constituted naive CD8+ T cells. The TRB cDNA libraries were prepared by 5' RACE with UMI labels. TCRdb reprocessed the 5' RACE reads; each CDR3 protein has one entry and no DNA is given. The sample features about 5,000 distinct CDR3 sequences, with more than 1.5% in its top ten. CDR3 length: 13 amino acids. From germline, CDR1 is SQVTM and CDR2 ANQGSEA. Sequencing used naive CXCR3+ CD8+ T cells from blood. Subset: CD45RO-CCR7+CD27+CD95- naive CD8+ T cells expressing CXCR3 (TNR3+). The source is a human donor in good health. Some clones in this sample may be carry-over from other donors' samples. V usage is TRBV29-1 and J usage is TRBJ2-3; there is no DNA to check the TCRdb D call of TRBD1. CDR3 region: CSVRSGNTDTQYF.